This record covers a single TCR beta chain. Per germline, CDR1 SQVTM and CDR2 ANQGSEA. With 6 bases removed from V and 5 bases from J, the gap between germline ends came to 16 bases. The CDR3 runs to 13 residues. The data originate from a study of blood T cell repertoires in COVID-19. Study details: Collection of acute and convalescent COVID-19 samples took place in the United States, Italy and Spain. T cells, B-cell-depleted T cells, or PBMCs supplied cDNA or gDNA.

In the original processing: Reference gene primer amplification in the assay estimated nucleated cell counts. TCRdb's table, derived via immunoSEQ multiplex PCR, lists solely in-frame clones and lacks some. V, J and clone size reflect that table, while D and trimming were determined from the DNA. The table includes around 250,000 clones, 84% detected once. This clonotype originated in a woman between 40 and 55 years old who had recovered from COVID-19. This chain uses TRBV29-1 with TRBJ2-5; weak D call: TRBD2 (5 bases). The sample taken for sequencing was peripheral blood. In nucleotides, the CDR3 is TGCAGCGTCCGACATAGGAGGTCGGAGACCCAGTACTTC. Amino acids: CSVRHRRSETQYF.